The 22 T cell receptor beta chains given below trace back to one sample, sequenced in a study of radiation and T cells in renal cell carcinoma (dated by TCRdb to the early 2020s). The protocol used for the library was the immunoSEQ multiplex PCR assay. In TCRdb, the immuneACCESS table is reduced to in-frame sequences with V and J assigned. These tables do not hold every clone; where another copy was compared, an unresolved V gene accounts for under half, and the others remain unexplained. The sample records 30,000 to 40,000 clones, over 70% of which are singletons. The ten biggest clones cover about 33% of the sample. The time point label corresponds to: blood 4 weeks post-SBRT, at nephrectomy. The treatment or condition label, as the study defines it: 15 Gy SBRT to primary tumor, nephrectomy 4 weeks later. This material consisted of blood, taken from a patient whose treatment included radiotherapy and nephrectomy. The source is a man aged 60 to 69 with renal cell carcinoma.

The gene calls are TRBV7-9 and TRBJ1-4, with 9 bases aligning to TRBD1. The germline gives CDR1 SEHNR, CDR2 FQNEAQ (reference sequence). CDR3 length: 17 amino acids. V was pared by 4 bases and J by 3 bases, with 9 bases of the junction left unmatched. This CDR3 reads CASSSSRQGEANEKLFF. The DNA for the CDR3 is TGTGCCAGCAGCTCTTCCCGACAGGGGGAGGCTAATGAAAAACTGTTTTTT.

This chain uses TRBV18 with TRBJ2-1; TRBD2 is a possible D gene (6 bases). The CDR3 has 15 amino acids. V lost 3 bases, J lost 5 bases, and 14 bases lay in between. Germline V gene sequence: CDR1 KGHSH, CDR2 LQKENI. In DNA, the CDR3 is TGTGCCAGCTCACCGTACGGGAGCCCGAACAATGAGCAGTTCTTC. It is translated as CASSPYGSPNNEQFF.

DNA of the CDR3: TGTGCCAGCAGCGAACTACCAGGGGCGTGGAATGAGCAGTTCTTC. This gives the protein CASSELPGAWNEQFF. The chain is built from TRBV9 and TRBJ2-1; possible D gene TRBD1, 6 bases. Trimming pared 3 bases from V and 7 bases from J, leaving 17 bases between. This CDR3 comprises 15 residues. Germline V gives CDR1 SGDLS, CDR2 YYNGEE.

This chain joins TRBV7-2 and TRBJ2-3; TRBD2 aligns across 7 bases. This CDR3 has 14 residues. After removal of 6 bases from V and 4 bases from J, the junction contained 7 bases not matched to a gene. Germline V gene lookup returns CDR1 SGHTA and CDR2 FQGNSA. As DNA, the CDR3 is TGTGCCAGCAGTCGCAGCGGGATCGCAGATACGCAGTATTTT. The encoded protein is CASSRSGIADTQYF.

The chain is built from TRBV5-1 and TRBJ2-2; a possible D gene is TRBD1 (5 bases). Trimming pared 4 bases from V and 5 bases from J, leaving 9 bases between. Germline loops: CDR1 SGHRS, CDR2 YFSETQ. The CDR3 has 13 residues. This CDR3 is CASSLRVTGELFF. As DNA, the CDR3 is TGCGCCAGCAGCCTCAGGGTGACCGGGGAGCTGTTTTTT.

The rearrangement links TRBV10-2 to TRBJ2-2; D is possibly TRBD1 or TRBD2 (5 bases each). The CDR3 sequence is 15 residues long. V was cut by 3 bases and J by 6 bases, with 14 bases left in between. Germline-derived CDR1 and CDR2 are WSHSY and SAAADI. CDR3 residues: CASSDRGFGAGELFF. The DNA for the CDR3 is TGCGCCAGCAGTGATCGGGGCTTCGGGGCCGGGGAGCTGTTTTTT.

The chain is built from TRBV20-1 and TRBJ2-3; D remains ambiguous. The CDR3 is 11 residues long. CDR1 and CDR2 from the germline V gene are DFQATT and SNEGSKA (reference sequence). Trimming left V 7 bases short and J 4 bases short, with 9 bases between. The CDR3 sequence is CSGALADTQYF. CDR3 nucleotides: TGCAGTGGAGCGCTCGCAGATACGCAGTATTTT.

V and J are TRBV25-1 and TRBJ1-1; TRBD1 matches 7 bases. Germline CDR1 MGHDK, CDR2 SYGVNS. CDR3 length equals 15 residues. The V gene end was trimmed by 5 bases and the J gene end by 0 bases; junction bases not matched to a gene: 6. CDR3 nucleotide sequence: TGTGCCAGCAGTCGACAGGGCGGATTGAACACTGAAGCTTTCTTT. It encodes CASSRQGGLNTEAFF.

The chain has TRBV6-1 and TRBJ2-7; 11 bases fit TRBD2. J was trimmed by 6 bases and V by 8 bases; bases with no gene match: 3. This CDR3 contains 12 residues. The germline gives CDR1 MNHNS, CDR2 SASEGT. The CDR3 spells CASLAGGGEQYF. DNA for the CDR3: TGTGCCAGCCTAGCGGGAGGAGGCGAGCAGTACTTC.

CDR3 sequence (DNA): TGTGCCTGGAGTGTGACCCTCACCGGGGAGCTGTTTTTT. Encoded protein: CAWSVTLTGELFF. The chain is built from TRBV30 and TRBJ2-2; no firm D call. The germline V gene has CDR1 GTSNPN and CDR2 SVGIG (reference sequence). Trimming cost V 0 bases and J 4 bases, with 6 bases left between them. This CDR3 is built from 13 residues.

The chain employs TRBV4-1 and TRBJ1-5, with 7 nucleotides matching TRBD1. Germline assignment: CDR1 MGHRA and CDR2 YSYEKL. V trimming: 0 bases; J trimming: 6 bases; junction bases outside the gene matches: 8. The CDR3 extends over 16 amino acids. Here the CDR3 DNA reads TGCGCCAGCAGCCAAGATGAGGGGGCGAACCGTCAGCCCCAGCATTTT. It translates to CASSQDEGANRQPQHF.

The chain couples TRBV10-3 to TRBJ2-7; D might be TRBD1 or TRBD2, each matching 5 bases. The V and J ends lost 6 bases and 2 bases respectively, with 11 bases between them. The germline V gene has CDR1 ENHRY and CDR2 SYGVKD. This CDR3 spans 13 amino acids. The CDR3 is CAIRRDPTYEQYF. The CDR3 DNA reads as TGTGCCATCAGAAGGGACCCCACCTACGAGCAGTACTTC.

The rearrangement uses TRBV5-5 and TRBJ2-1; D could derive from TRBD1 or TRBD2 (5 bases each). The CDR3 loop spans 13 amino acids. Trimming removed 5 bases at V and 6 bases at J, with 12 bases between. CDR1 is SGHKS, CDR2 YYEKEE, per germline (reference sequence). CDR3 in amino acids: CASSSGPLNEQFF. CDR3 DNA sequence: TGTGCCAGCAGTTCGGGACCCCTCAATGAGCAGTTCTTC.

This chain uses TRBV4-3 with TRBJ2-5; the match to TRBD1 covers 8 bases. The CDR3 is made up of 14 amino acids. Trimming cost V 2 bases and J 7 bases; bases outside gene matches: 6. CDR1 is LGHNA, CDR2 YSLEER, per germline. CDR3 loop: CASSQSTGDGTQYF. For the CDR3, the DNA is TGCGCCAGCAGCCAATCGACAGGGGATGGGACCCAGTACTTC.

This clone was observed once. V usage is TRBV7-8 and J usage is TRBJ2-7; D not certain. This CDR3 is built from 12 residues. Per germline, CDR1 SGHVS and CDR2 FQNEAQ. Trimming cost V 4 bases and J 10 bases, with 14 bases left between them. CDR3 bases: TGTGCCAGCAGCTCCCCGTGGGCAGCACAGTACTTC. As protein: CASSSPWAAQYF.

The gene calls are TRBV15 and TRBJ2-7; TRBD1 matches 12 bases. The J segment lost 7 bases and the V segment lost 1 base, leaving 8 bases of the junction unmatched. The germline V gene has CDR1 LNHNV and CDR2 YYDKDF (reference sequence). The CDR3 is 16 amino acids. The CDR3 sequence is CATSRGGTGGTVEQYF. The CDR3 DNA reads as TGTGCCACCAGCAGAGGAGGGACAGGGGGCACAGTGGAGCAGTACTTC. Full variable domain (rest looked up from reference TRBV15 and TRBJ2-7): DAMVIQNPRYQVTQFGKPVTLSCSQTLNHNVMYWYQQKSSQAPKLLFHYYDKDFNNEADTPDNFQSRRPNTSFCFLDIRSPGLGDTAMYLCATSRGGTGGTVEQYFGPGTRLTVT.

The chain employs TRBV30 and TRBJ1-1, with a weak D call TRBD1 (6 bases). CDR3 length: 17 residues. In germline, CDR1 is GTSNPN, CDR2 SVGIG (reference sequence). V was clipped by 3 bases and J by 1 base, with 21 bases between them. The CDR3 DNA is TGTGCCTGGAGGGCAGGGGAGGCGAGGGCGTGGAACACTGAAGCTTTCTTT. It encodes CAWRAGEARAWNTEAFF.

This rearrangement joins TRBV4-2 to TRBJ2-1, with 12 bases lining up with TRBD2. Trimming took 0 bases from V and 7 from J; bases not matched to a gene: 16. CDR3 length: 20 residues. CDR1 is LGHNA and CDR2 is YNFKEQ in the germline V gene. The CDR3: CASSQESLAGGMGKGNEQFF. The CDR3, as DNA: TGTGCCAGCAGCCAAGAATCACTAGCGGGAGGAATGGGTAAGGGGAATGAGCAGTTCTTC.

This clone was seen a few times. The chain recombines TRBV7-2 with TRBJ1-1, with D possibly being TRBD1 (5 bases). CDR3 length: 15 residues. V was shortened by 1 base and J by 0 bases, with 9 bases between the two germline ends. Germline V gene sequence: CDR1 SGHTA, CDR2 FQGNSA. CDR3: CASSLGGGVNTEAFF. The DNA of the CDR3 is TGTGCCAGCAGCTTAGGCGGGGGGGTGAACACTGAAGCTTTCTTT.

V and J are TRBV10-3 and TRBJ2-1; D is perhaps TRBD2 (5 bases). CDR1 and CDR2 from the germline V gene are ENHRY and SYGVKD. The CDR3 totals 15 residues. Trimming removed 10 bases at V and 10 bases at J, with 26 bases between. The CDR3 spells CATMLGGSKALEQFF. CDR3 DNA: TGTGCCACCATGTTGGGCGGGTCTAAGGCTCTAGAGCAGTTCTTC.

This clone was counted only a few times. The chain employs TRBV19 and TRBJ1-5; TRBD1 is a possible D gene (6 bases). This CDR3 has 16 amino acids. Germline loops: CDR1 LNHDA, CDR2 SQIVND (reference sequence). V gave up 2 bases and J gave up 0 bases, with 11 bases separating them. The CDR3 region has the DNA TGTGCCAGTAGTATATTTAGGGGGATTAGCAATCAGCCCCAGCATTTT. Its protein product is CASSIFRGISNQPQHF.

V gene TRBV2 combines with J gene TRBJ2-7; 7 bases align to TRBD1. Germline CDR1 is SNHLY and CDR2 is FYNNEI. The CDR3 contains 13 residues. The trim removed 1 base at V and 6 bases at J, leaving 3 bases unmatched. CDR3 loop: CASSEERGREQYF. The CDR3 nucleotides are TGTGCCAGCAGTGAAGAGAGGGGGCGCGAGCAGTACTTC. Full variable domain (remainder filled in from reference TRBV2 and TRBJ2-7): EPEVTQTPSHQVTQMGQEVILRCVPISNHLYFYWYRQILGQKVEFLVSFYNNEISEKSEIFDDQFSVERPDGSNFTLKIRSTKLEDSAMYFCASSEERGREQYFGPGTRLTVT.